The T cell receptor (beta chain) described here comes from a study of blood T cell repertoires in COVID-19. The CDR3 totals 11 residues. Germline-derived CDR1 and CDR2 are WNHNN and SYGVQD (reference sequence). V lost 6 bases to trimming and J lost 10 bases, with 13 bases between them. Measured with immunoSEQ multiplex PCR; TCRdb has only the in-frame clones, and not every one. The sample contains some 330,000 clones, approximately 89% of which appear only once. Sequencing was carried out using PBMCs or T cells enriched from blood (not recorded which). The TCR sequence derives from a young man who had recovered from COVID-19. The chain carries TRBV10-1 and TRBJ2-7; D might be TRBD2 (6 bases). CDR3 nucleotide sequence: TGCGCCAGCAGCGCCAGGGAGGTTCAGTACTTC. Its protein is CASSAREVQYF.